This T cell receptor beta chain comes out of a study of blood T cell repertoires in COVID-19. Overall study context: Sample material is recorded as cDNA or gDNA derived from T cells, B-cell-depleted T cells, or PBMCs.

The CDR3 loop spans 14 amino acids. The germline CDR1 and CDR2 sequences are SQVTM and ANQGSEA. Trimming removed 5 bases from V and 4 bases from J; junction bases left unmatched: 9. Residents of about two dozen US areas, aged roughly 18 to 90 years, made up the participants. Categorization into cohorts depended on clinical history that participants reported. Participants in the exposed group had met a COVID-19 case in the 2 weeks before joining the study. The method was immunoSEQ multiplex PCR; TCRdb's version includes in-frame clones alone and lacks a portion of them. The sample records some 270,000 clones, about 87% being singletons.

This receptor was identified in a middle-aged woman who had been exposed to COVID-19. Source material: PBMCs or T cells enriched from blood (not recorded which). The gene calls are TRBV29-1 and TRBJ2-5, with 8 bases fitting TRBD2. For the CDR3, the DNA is TGCAGCGTTCGGGAGGGGATCCGAGGAGAGACCCAGTACTTC. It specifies CSVREGIRGETQYF.